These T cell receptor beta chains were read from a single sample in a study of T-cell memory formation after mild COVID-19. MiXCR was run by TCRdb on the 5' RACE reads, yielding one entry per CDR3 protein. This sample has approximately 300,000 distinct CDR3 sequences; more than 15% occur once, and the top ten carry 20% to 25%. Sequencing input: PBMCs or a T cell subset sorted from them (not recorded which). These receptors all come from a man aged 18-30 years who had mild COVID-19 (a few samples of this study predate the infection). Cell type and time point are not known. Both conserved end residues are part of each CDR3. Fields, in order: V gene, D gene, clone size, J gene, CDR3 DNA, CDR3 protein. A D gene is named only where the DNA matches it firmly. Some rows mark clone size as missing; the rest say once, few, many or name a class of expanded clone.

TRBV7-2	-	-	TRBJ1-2	TGTGCCAGCAGCTTCTTGGGGTGGGGTGGGGACTACACCTTC	CASSFLGWGGDYTF
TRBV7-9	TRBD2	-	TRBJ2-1	TGTGCCAGCAGCTTAGGGGCTAGCGGGAGTAGGAATGAGCAGTTCTTC	CASSLGASGSRNEQFF
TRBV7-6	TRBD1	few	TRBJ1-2	TGTGCCAGCAGCCTAAGGGACAGAGAATATGGCTACACCTTC	CASSLRDREYGYTF
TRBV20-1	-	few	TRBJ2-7	TGCAGTGCTAGACACGGGGTCTCCTACGAGCAGTACTTC	CSARHGVSYEQYF
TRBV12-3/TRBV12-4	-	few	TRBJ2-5	TGTGCCAGCAGTATGCGGGAGACCCAGTACTTC	CASSMRETQYF
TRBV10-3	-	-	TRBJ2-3	TGTGCCATCAGTGAGACCACAGATACGCAGTATTTT	CAISETTDTQYF
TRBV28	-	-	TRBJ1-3	TGTGCCAGCAGTTTAAACGTTGGAAACACCATATATTTT	CASSLNVGNTIYF
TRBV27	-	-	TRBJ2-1	TGTGCCAGCCATGCATGGGGGCGCGACAATGAGCAGTTCTTC	CASHAWGRDNEQFF
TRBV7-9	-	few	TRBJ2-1	TGTGCCAGCAGCTCCTTAGAGGGATTGAGCTCCTACAATGAGCAGTTCTTC	CASSSLEGLSSYNEQFF
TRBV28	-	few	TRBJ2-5	TGTGCCAGCAGCGGGGCCCAAGAGACCCAGTACTTC	CASSGAQETQYF
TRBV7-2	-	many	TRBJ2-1	TGTGCCAGCAGCTTCGCAATCGAGCAGTTCTTC	CASSFAIEQFF
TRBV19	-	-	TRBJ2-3	TGTGCCAGTAGTATAGATACAGGGCCGGTGACGATTAGCACAGATACGCAGTATTTT	CASSIDTGPVTISTDTQYF
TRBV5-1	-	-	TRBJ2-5	TGCGCCAGCAGCTTGGCCACGGGAAAATCAGTGGAGACCCAGTACTTC	CASSLATGKSVETQYF
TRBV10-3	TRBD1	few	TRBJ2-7	TGTGCCATCAGTGCCCCGGACAGGACTCTACGAGTAGAGCAGTACTTC	CAISAPDRTLRVEQYF
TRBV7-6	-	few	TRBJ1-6	TGTGCCAGCAGCTTAAGCTTTCTTCCCTATAATTCACCCCTCCACTTT	CASSLSFLPYNSPLHF
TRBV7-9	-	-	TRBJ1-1	TGTGCCAGCAGCTTAGTACCACCCCCGGAAGCTTTCTTT	CASSLVPPPEAFF
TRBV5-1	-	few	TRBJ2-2	TGCGCCAGCAGCTTGCTTGGATACACCGGGGAGCTGTTTTTT	CASSLLGYTGELFF
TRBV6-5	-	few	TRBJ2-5	TGTGCCAGCAGTTACTCGAGGGGAGAAGAGACCCAGTACTTC	CASSYSRGEETQYF
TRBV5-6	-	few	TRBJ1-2	TGTGCCAGCAGCTTGGTTCCACCCAACTATGGCTACACCTTC	CASSLVPPNYGYTF
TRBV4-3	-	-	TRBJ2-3	TGCGCCAGCAGCCAAGAAGGGGGGCGCACAGATACGCAGTATTTT	CASSQEGGRTDTQYF
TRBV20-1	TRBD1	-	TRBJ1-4	TGCAGTGCTATGGACAGGGGATACGAAAAACTGTTTTTT	CSAMDRGYEKLFF
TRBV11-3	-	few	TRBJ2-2	TGTGCCAGCAGCTTAGCCCCGGGGCTGGGCACCGGGGAGCTGTTTTTT	CASSLAPGLGTGELFF
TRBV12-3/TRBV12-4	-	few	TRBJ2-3	TGTGCCAGCAGTTTAGGGCCAAACACAGATACGCAGTATTTT	CASSLGPNTDTQYF
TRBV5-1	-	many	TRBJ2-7	TGCGCCAGCAGCTTTACAAATCCGGCCTACGAGCAGTACTTC	CASSFTNPAYEQYF
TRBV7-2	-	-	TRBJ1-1	TGTGCCAGCAGCCGTAGACAGAGGGGAGCTTTCTTT	CASSRRQRGAFF